These 18 T cell receptor beta chains were sequenced from one sample in a study of blood T cell repertoires in COVID-19 (dated by TCRdb to the early 2020s). Libraries were prepared through the immunoSEQ multiplex PCR assay. This is the immuneACCESS table as TCRdb keeps it, with only in-frame sequences that have V and J called. A part of the clones is gone; compared with another copy, unresolved V genes explain less than half, and the rest is unexplained. In all, the sample holds roughly 200,000 clones, and around 79% of those were seen once. Of the sample, around 5.4% falls within the top ten clones. Source material: peripheral blood. Receptors were obtained from a woman between 40 and 55 years old with COVID-19, enrolled during active disease.

CDR3 coding DNA: TGTGCCAGGACCCCCGGGAGCACAGATACGCAGTATTTT. Its translation is CARTPGSTDTQYF. The V gene is TRBV2, the J gene TRBJ2-3; D call uncertain. Germline V gene sequence: CDR1 SNHLY, CDR2 FYNNEI. CDR3 size: 13 residues. V dropped 9 bases and J dropped 0 bases, with 10 bases sitting between them.

The chain combines TRBV19 with TRBJ1-5; TRBD1 matches at 9 bases. The trim removed 7 bases at V and 6 bases at J, leaving 4 bases unmatched. CDR3 length equals 13 residues. Germline V CDR1 and CDR2: LNHDA, SQIVND (reference sequence). The CDR3 loop reads CASTGQGTQPQHF. CDR3 in DNA: TGTGCCAGTACGGGACAGGGAACTCAGCCCCAGCATTTT.

The V gene is TRBV30, the J gene TRBJ1-2; D may be TRBD1 (5 bases). The CDR3 is made up of 12 amino acids. In germline, CDR1 is GTSNPN, CDR2 SVGIG (reference sequence). The V end was cut by 3 bases, the J end by 8 bases, with 13 bases between. CDR3 DNA sequence: TGTGCCTGGAGCCCCTCAACAGGCGGCTACACCTTC. Its protein is CAWSPSTGGYTF. The variable domain in full, with the rest retrieved from reference TRBV30 and TRBJ1-2, is SQTIHQWPATLVQPVGSPLSLECTVEGTSNPNLYWYRQAAGRGLQLLFYSVGIGQISSEVPQNLSASRPQDRQFILSSKKLLLSDSGFYLCAWSPSTGGYTFGSGTRLTVV.

The chain couples TRBV5-6 to TRBJ1-1, with TRBD1 as a possible D gene (6 bases). Germline CDR1 reads SGHDT; CDR2 reads YYEEEE. V lost 1 base, J lost 4 bases, and 8 bases lay in between. The CDR3 covers 13 residues. The CDR3 protein is CASSLRGGTEAFF. The CDR3 DNA follows: TGTGCCAGCAGCTTGCGAGGGGGCACTGAAGCTTTCTTT.

The V and J genes are TRBV9 and TRBJ1-6, with D possibly matching TRBD1 (6 bases). This CDR3 contains 14 residues. CDR1 SGDLS and CDR2 YYNGEE come from the germline V gene. V lost 3 bases and J lost 3, with 7 bases in between. The CDR3 DNA reads as TGTGCCAGCAGCGCGGACAGCTATAATTCACCCCTCCACTTT. It specifies CASSADSYNSPLHF.

The chain carries TRBV19 and TRBJ2-3; 12 bases are a match to TRBD2. The V gene end was trimmed by 0 bases and the J gene end by 4 bases; junction bases not matched to a gene: 8. There are 18 residues in the CDR3. CDR1 is LNHDA, CDR2 SQIVND, per germline (reference sequence). The CDR3 bases are TGTGCCAGTAGTATAGATCCCCCGACTAGCGGGAGTGCAGATACGCAGTATTTT. Translating gives CASSIDPPTSGSADTQYF.

The V gene is TRBV5-1, the J gene TRBJ1-4; tentatively, D is TRBD1 (5 bases). From germline, CDR1 is SGHRS and CDR2 YFSETQ. Between the trimmed V and J ends, which lost 3 bases and 0 bases, there was a span of 9 bases. The CDR3 sequence is 15 residues long. For the CDR3, the DNA is TGCGCCAGCAGCTCGCAGGGTGCAACTAATGAAAAACTGTTTTTT. Residues: CASSSQGATNEKLFF.

V and J are TRBV6-6 and TRBJ2-3, with D tentatively TRBD2 (7 bases). Germline CDR1 is MNHNY and CDR2 is SVGAGI (reference sequence). The germline V and J ends were trimmed by 5 bases and 4 bases, with 19 bases remaining between them. The CDR3 contains 16 residues. This chain's CDR3 is CASSHTGGGSADTQYF. The CDR3, as DNA: TGTGCCAGCAGTCACACCGGGGGCGGGAGCGCAGATACGCAGTATTTT.

The J gene is TRBJ2-1, the V gene TRBV4-3; TRBD1 might be the D (5 bases). The V gene lost 0 bases and the J gene lost 8 bases, with 11 bases spanning the gap. Per germline, CDR1 LGHNA and CDR2 YSLEER. The CDR3 runs to 14 residues. The CDR3 spells CASSQETQGYEQFF. Here the CDR3 DNA reads TGCGCCAGCAGCCAAGAGACCCAGGGATATGAGCAGTTCTTC.

The J gene is TRBJ2-3, the V gene TRBV11-3; possible D gene TRBD2, 6 bases. This CDR3 is built from 15 residues. Per germline, CDR1 SGHNT and CDR2 YENEEA. V lost 3 bases and J lost 2, with 12 bases in between. The CDR3 nucleotides read TGTGCCAGCAGCTTGCAGGGACTCGACACAGATACGCAGTATTTT. Protein product: CASSLQGLDTDTQYF.

The V gene is TRBV6-5, the J gene TRBJ1-2; 7 bases match TRBD1. The CDR3 spans 12 residues. V was pared by 7 bases and J by 8 bases, with 7 bases of the junction left unmatched. Germline V gene lookup returns CDR1 MNHEY and CDR2 SVGAGI. CDR3 in DNA: TGTGCCAGCACCTCGACAGGGAGCGGCTACACCTTC. It yields the protein CASTSTGSGYTF.

V gene TRBV5-4 combines with J gene TRBJ2-1; 12 nucleotides align to TRBD2. With V trimmed by 5 bases and J by 5 bases, 5 bases remained unmatched. CDR3 size: 15 residues. In germline, CDR1 is SGHNT, CDR2 YYREEE (reference sequence). CDR3 bases: TGTGCCAGCAGGACACTAGCGGGGGGCCACAATGAGCAGTTCTTC. Translated: CASRTLAGGHNEQFF.

This clone came up a few times. The sample carries other DNA sequences with the same CDR3. CDR3 sequence reads: CASSLQGTNTGELFF. The CDR3 region has the DNA TGTGCCAGCAGCTTGCAGGGAACCAACACCGGGGAGCTGTTTTTT. This chain connects TRBV5-6 to TRBJ2-2, with TRBD1 as a possible D gene (5 bases). This CDR3 has 15 residues. The germline V gene has CDR1 SGHDT and CDR2 YYEEEE. V lost 1 base, J lost 2 bases, and 9 bases lay in between.

The chain carries TRBV6-2 or TRBV6-3 and TRBJ1-5, with D possibly TRBD1 on 6 matching bases. This CDR3 region has 14 residues. V was cut by 5 bases and J by 3 bases, with 11 bases left in between. Per germline, CDR1 MNHEY and CDR2 SVGEGT. Here the CDR3 DNA reads TGTGCCAGCAGTAAAGGGGGTTCCAATCAGCCCCAGCATTTT. Its translation is CASSKGGSNQPQHF.

The sample holds a few counts of this clone. V is TRBV29-1 and J is TRBJ1-4, with 8 bases that match TRBD1. The junction had 11 bases not matched to a gene; V was cut back by 3 bases and J by 8 bases. Germline assignment: CDR1 SQVTM and CDR2 ANQGSEA. The CDR3 contains 15 residues. The CDR3 region is CSVEYLGQVGEKLFF. CDR3 sequence (DNA): TGCAGCGTTGAGTACCTGGGACAGGTTGGAGAAAAACTGTTTTTT.

V usage is TRBV5-4 and J usage is TRBJ1-5; 8 nucleotides match TRBD1. Germline V lookup: CDR1 SGHNT, CDR2 YYREEE (reference sequence). The CDR3 extends over 14 amino acids. V gave up 4 bases and J gave up 4 bases; unmatched junction bases: 4. The chain's CDR3 is CASSQDRANQPQHF. CDR3 nucleotides: TGTGCCAGCAGCCAGGACAGGGCAAATCAGCCCCAGCATTTT.

The CDR3 DNA reads as TGCAGCGTTGGCCCTCCCATGGGACAGGGGGAATATAATGAAAAACTGTTTTTT. Translated: CSVGPPMGQGEYNEKLFF. The V and J genes are TRBV29-1 and TRBJ1-4; 11 positions agree with TRBD1. From germline, CDR1 is SQVTM and CDR2 ANQGSEA. The CDR3 extends over 18 amino acids. With V trimmed by 4 bases and J by 4 bases, 14 bases remained unmatched.

V and J are TRBV18 and TRBJ1-4, with D unclear. The CDR3 is 14 residues long. CDR1 and CDR2 from the germline V gene are KGHSH and LQKENI. V was cut by 2 bases and J by 7 bases, with 11 bases left in between. In DNA, the CDR3 is TGTGCCAGCTCACCAATTCGGGAGACTGAAAAACTGTTTTTT. This translates into CASSPIRETEKLFF.